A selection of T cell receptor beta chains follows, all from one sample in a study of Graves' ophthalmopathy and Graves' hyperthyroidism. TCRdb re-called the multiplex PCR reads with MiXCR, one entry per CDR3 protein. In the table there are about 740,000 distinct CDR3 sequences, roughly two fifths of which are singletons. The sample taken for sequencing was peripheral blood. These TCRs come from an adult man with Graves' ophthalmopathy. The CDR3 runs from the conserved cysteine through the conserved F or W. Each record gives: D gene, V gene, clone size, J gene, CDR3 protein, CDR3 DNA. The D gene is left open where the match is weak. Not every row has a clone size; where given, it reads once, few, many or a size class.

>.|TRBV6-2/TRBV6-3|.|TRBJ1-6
CASSYSIGREEVSPPHF
TGTGCCAGCAGTTACTCGATAGGCAGGGAGGAGGTTTCACCCCCCCACTTT
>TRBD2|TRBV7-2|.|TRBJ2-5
CASSRTSGPQETQYF
TGTGCCAGCAGCCGGACTAGCGGCCCCCAAGAGACCCAGTACTTC
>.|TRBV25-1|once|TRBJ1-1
CAGSLEGGTEAFF
TGTGCCGGCAGCTTGGAAGGGGGCACTGAAGCTTTCTTT
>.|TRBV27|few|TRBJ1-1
CASSLRVGPQNTEAFF
TGTGCCAGCAGTTTGAGGGTGGGGCCGCAGAACACTGAAGCTTTCTTT
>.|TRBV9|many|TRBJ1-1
CASSVGRGNTEAFF
TGTGCCAGCAGCGTAGGTCGGGGGAACACTGAAGCTTTCTTT
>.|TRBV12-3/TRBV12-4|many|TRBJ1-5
CASSLNQPQHF
TGTGCCAGCAGTTTAAATCAGCCCCAGCATTTT
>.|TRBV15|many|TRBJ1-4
CATSSGGVTEKLFF
TGTGCCACCAGCAGCGGAGGGGTGACTGAAAAACTGTTTTTT
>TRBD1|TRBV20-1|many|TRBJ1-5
CSAQRDSRNQPQHF
TGCAGTGCTCAACGGGACAGTAGGAATCAGCCCCAGCATTTT
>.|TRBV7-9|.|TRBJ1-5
CASSLGVGIQPQHF
TGTGCCAGCAGCTTGGGCGTAGGAATTCAGCCCCAGCATTTT
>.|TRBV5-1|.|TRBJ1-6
CASSLDIYNSPLHF
TGCGCCAGCAGCTTGGACATCTATAATTCACCCCTCCACTTT
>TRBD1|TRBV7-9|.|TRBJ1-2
CASSQGGQRYGYTF
TGTGCCAGCAGCCAAGGGGGCCAGCGCTATGGCTACACCTTC
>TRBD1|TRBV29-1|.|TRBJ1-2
CSGQTGGDGYTF
TGCAGCGGTCAGACAGGGGGAGATGGCTACACCTTC
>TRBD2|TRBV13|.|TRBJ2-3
CASSLWSLAGGRDTQYF
TGTGCCAGCAGCTTATGGTCCTTAGCGGGGGGAAGAGATACGCAGTATTTT
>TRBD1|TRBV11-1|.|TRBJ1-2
CASSASTGVGYTF
TGTGCCAGCAGCGCAAGTACAGGGGTCGGCTACACCTTC
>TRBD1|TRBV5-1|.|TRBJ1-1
CASRGQGSSTEAFF
TGCGCCAGCAGGGGACAGGGAAGTTCCACTGAAGCTTTCTTT
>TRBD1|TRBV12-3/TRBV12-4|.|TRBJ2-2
CASTKDRGDTGELFF
TGTGCCAGCACCAAGGACAGGGGGGACACCGGGGAGCTGTTTTTT
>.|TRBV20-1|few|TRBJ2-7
CSAKPVPLLRDPYEQYF
TGCAGTGCTAAACCTGTCCCACTACTGAGGGATCCCTACGAGCAGTACTTC
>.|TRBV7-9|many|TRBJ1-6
CASSLAAGHNSPLHF
TGTGCCAGCAGCTTGGCGGCAGGACATAATTCACCCCTCCACTTT
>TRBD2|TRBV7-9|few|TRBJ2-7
CASSLLGTTSYEQYF
TGTGCCAGCAGCTTGTTGGGGACTACTTCCTACGAGCAGTACTTC
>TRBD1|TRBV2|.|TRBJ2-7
CASSSDRVTSYEQYF
TGTGCCAGCAGTTCCGACAGGGTAACGTCCTACGAGCAGTACTTC
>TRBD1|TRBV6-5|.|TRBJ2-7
CASSRTGGLYEQYF
TGTGCCAGCAGTCGGACAGGGGGTTTGTACGAGCAGTACTTC
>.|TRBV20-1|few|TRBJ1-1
CSATDIRGTEAFF
TGCAGTGCTACGGACATTAGAGGAACTGAAGCTTTCTTT
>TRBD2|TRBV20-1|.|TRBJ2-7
CSASPPGLAGYEQYF
TGCAGTGCTTCACCTCCGGGACTAGCGGGTTACGAGCAGTACTTC
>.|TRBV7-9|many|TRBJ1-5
CASSPSPDQPQHF
TGTGCCAGCAGCCCCTCCCCGGATCAGCCCCAGCATTTT
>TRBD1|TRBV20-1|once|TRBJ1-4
CSARAGGSEKLFF
TGCAGTGCTAGGGCAGGGGGGAGTGAAAAACTGTTTTTT
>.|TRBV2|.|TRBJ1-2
CASRFGNGAYGYTF
TGTGCCAGCAGGTTCGGAAACGGGGCCTATGGCTACACCTTC
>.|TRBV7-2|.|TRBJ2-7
CASSHGRGLPYEQYF
TGTGCCAGCAGCCACGGCCGCGGGCTCCCCTACGAGCAGTACTTC
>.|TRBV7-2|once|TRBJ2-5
CASSGSGGGWRGGETQYF
TGTGCCAGCAGCGGATCCGGCGGTGGTTGGCGAGGAGGAGAGACCCAGTACTTC
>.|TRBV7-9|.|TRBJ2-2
CASSLSPSDTGELFF
TGCGCCAGCAGCCTGTCGCCTAGCGACACCGGGGAGCTGTTTTTT
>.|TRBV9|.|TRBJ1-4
CASSVAPSGGAGVNEKLFF
TGTGCCAGCAGCGTAGCCCCTAGCGGGGGGGCCGGGGTTAATGAAAAACTGTTTTTT
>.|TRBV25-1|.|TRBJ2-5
CASSVSGTVTQYF
TGTGCCAGCAGTGTATCCGGGACGGTGACCCAGTACTTC
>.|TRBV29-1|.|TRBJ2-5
CSANHGDQETQYF
TGCAGCGCAAACCACGGGGACCAAGAGACCCAGTACTTC
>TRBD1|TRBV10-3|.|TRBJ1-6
CASSHRGMESPLHF
TGTGCCAGCAGCCACAGGGGTATGGAATCACCCCTCCACTTT
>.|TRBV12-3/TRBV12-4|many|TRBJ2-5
CASSFDREETQYF
TGTGCCAGCAGCTTCGATCGAGAGGAGACCCAGTACTTC
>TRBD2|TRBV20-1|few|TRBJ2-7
CSARFQRGGHEQYF
TGCAGTGCTAGATTCCAAAGGGGAGGGCACGAGCAGTACTTC
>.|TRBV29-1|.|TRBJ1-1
CSVERGASGTEAFF
TGCAGCGTCGAGAGGGGGGCGTCGGGAACTGAAGCTTTCTTT
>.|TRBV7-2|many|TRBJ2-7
CASSARDSPYEQYF
TGTGCCAGCAGCGCCCGGGACTCTCCCTACGAGCAGTACTTC
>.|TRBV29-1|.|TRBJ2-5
CSIGGGQETQYF
TGCAGCATTGGAGGGGGGCAAGAGACCCAGTACTTC
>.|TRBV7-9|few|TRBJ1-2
CASSWDGSNYGYTF
TGCGCCAGCAGCTGGGATGGGAGTAACTATGGCTACACCTTC
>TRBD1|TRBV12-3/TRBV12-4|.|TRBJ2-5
CASSFDRGRETQYF
TGTGCCAGCAGTTTTGACAGGGGCCGGGAGACCCAGTACTTC
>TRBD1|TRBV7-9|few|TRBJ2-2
CASRRGQANTGELFF
TGTGCCAGCCGGAGGGGACAGGCGAACACCGGGGAGCTGTTTTTT
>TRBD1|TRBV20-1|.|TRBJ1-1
CSASRDSTNTEAFF
TGCAGTGCTAGCCGGGACAGCACGAACACTGAAGCTTTCTTT
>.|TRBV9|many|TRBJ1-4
CASSVALSAWGNEKLFF
TGTGCCAGCAGCGTAGCGCTCAGTGCCTGGGGGAATGAAAAACTGTTTTTT
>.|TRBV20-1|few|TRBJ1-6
CSAREAGSPLHF
TGCAGTGCTAGAGAGGCGGGTTCACCCCTCCACTTT
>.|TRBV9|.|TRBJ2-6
CASSWDDTGANVLTF
TGTGCCAGCAGCTGGGACGACACTGGGGCCAACGTCCTGACTTTC
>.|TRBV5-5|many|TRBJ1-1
CASSRRSTEAFF
TGTGCCAGCAGCAGGAGGAGCACTGAAGCTTTCTTT
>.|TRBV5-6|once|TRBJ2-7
CASSLVGVPDTQYF
TGTGCCAGCAGCTTGGTTGGGGTCCCAGATACGCAGTACTTC
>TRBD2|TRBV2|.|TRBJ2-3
CASSGLAGADTQYF
TGTGCCAGCAGCGGACTAGCGGGTGCAGATACGCAGTATTTT